This is a list of T cell receptor beta chains from one sample in a study of blood T cells in healthy people across ages. TCRdb re-called the 5' RACE reads through MiXCR, storing one row per CDR3 protein. The sample lists more than 1,000,000 distinct CDR3 sequences, under 30% occurring once. The sample was also reused in another study, on T cells of mothers and their children.

The sample was blood. The receptors here all came from a girl aged 2-15 years in good health. The conserved cysteine and the conserved F or W are not part of the CDR3 here. Fields, in order: J gene, V gene, CDR3 protein.

J: TRBJ1-2
V: TRBV20-1
CDR3: SANVLNYGYT

J: -
V: TRBV29-1
CDR3: SVVPGLPSYEQY

J: TRBJ1-2
V: TRBV29-1
CDR3: GVDPGGGDGYT

J: TRBJ2-1
V: TRBV5-6
CDR3: ASSLALEIYNEQF

J: TRBJ2-5
V: TRBV18
CDR3: ASSTSGAETQY

J: TRBJ2-1
V: TRBV7-2
CDR3: ASSLSTGYNEQF

J: TRBJ2-3
V: TRBV27
CDR3: ASSLNGGTDTQY

J: TRBJ2-4
V: TRBV9
CDR3: ASSAMTSGNKNIQY

J: TRBJ2-2
V: TRBV6-6
CDR3: ASSLMGPPGELF

J: TRBJ2-3
V: TRBV5-1
CDR3: ASSSGQGPYTDTQY

J: TRBJ2-5
V: TRBV4-2
CDR3: ASSPGLAQPIQETRY

J: TRBJ2-1
V: TRBV15
CDR3: ATGTSGTHEQF

J: TRBJ2-3
V: TRBV29-1
CDR3: SVTRASTQY

J: TRBJ2-2
V: TRBV29-1
CDR3: SVVTGVGSGELF

J: TRBJ1-5
V: TRBV6-6
CDR3: ASSYRRGNQPQH

J: TRBJ1-6
V: TRBV9
CDR3: ASSKGQAMSPLH

J: -
V: TRBV29-1
CDR3: SVEGYTNEQF

J: TRBJ2-5
V: TRBV24-1
CDR3: ATSEGAETQY

J: TRBJ2-5
V: TRBV7-9
CDR3: ASSSSVEETQY

J: TRBJ1-2
V: TRBV13
CDR3: ASSPRVTGAVYGYT

J: TRBJ2-7
V: TRBV20-1
CDR3: SARRLAGAYEQY

J: TRBJ2-3
V: TRBV28
CDR3: ASSLEGILTDTQY

J: TRBJ2-1
V: TRBV24-1
CDR3: ATSDFRGEQF

J: TRBJ2-1
V: TRBV3-1
CDR3: ASSQDLSGGFYNEQF

J: TRBJ2-1
V: TRBV24-1
CDR3: ATSEWDCSYNEQF

J: TRBJ2-4
V: TRBV7-8
CDR3: ASPPEELAKNIQY

J: -
V: TRBV7-9
CDR3: ASSLAMGDEQF

J: TRBJ1-4
V: TRBV28
CDR3: ASSLSPLGGREKLF

J: TRBJ2-1
V: TRBV19
CDR3: ASSIPKQGARPRSYNEQF

J: TRBJ1-1
V: TRBV12-3/TRBV12-4
CDR3: ASSLGRGRVGF

J: TRBJ2-5
V: TRBV29-1
CDR3: SAGGPRKTQY

J: TRBJ1-1
V: TRBV4-3
CDR3: ASSQDQGFGAF

J: TRBJ2-5
V: TRBV5-1
CDR3: ASTPTGPETQY

J: TRBJ2-2
V: TRBV4-2
CDR3: ASSQDNDSPRELF

J: TRBJ2-2
V: TRBV12-5
CDR3: ASGLVANTGELF

J: TRBJ2-7
V: TRBV3-1
CDR3: ASSPIFEGEQY

J: TRBJ1-1
V: TRBV24-1
CDR3: ATSDGTSPEAF

J: TRBJ2-1
V: TRBV12-5
CDR3: ASGLPSSGGNEQF

J: TRBJ2-4
V: TRBV12-3/TRBV12-4
CDR3: ASSPLASAKNIQY

J: TRBJ2-5
V: TRBV10-2
CDR3: ASKERGGQETQY

J: TRBJ2-3
V: TRBV24-1
CDR3: ATSEGGTDTQY

J: TRBJ2-3
V: TRBV7-2
CDR3: ASSLSAITDTQY

J: TRBJ2-7
V: TRBV4-1
CDR3: ASSPRTSGTYEQY

J: -
V: TRBV6-5
CDR3: ASWGLQYEQY

J: TRBJ1-3
V: TRBV27
CDR3: ASRPGGGNTIY

J: -
V: TRBV29-1
CDR3: SVDGGLGGYEQY

J: TRBJ2-5
V: TRBV5-1
CDR3: ASNILAGDETQY

J: TRBJ2-2
V: TRBV29-1
CDR3: SVLGQGGTGELF

J: TRBJ2-5
V: TRBV28
CDR3: ASSLGKGAGETQY

J: TRBJ1-6
V: TRBV5-1
CDR3: ASSSSSSYNSPLH

J: TRBJ2-5
V: TRBV5-1
CDR3: ASSPDPRDGKETQY

J: TRBJ2-5
V: TRBV3-1
CDR3: ASSKRGGRETQY

J: TRBJ1-2
V: TRBV25-1
CDR3: ASSEYGTVIDGYT

J: TRBJ1-6
V: TRBV7-2
CDR3: ASTLPGQGDSPLH

J: TRBJ2-5
V: TRBV6-1
CDR3: ASRTDRGLETQY